This T cell receptor (beta chain) is drawn from a study of blood T cell repertoires in COVID-19. On the study more broadly: Collection of acute and convalescent COVID-19 samples took place in the United States, Italy and Spain.

Between the trimmed V and J ends, which lost 5 bases and 5 bases, there was a span of 12 bases. The CDR3 covers 13 residues. Germline CDR1 reads MNHNY; CDR2 reads SVGAGI (reference sequence). This table comes from immunoSEQ multiplex PCR, and its TCRdb copy is limited to in-frame clones, with some not included. The sample has about 81,000 clones, more than 75% seen once; the top ten hold more than 12%. Sequencing was performed on peripheral blood. This clonotype was sampled from a woman in her 70s with acute or convalescent COVID-19. The V gene is TRBV6-6, the J gene TRBJ1-1; D not certain. This CDR3 reads CASSLNRGTEAFF. The DNA of the CDR3 is TGTGCCAGCAGTCTGAATCGAGGGACTGAAGCTTTCTTT.